These T cell receptor beta chains were read from a single sample in a study of blood T cell repertoires in COVID-19. This table comes from immunoSEQ multiplex PCR, and its TCRdb copy is limited to in-frame clones, with some not included. The sample carries 170,000 or so clones, 90% to 95% recorded once. The sample was peripheral blood. Receptors were obtained from a man aged 45 to 65 with acute or convalescent COVID-19. Each CDR3 is given without its conserved first and last residue. Expanded clones are given a class, and other clones once, few, many or no size at all.

TRBV4-1	TRBJ1-5	NA	ASSQGGLGQPQH
TRBV7-9	TRBJ1-4	once	ASSLAWTGGGGANEKLF
TRBV5-8	TRBJ1-2	NA	ASSLAYTGLGNYGYT
TRBV28	TRBJ1-2	NA	ASSLAGAGYT
TRBV4-2	TRBJ2-7	NA	ASSQGERSYEQY
TRBV2	TRBJ2-2	NA	ASSPTLTANTGELF
TRBV5-4	TRBJ2-7	NA	ASSPNLAGSSYEQY
TRBV4-2	TRBJ1-6	NA	ASSQGGDLYNSPLH
TRBV27	TRBJ2-7	NA	ASSLYRVGEQY
TRBV3-1/TRBV3-2	TRBJ1-2	NA	ASSRTSYGYT
TRBV7-9	TRBJ2-6	NA	ASIRDRASGANVLT